Included here is one T cell receptor beta chain sequence, with context. Its matching antigen is unknown. PCR used 60 Vbeta primers and 13 Jbeta primers. Data came from immunoSEQ multiplex PCR; TCRdb stores just in-frame clones and leaves some out. The data show about 180,000 clones, with around 80% seen just once and roughly 2% held by the top ten. The record originates from a study of cytomegalovirus exposure and HLA in healthy donors. Study-level findings and limits: In a later analysis, compared with equally common non-associated chains, HLA-associated beta chains were more expanded. A later analysis reportedly identified an Asian-associated ancestry cluster as carrying fewer N-insertions than the roughly 670-donor mean.

The CDR3 extends over 16 amino acids. Per germline, CDR1 KGHSH and CDR2 LQKENI. Trimming pared 1 base from V and 2 bases from J, leaving 14 bases between. Sequencing used PBMCs. The chain joins TRBV18 to TRBJ1-1, with D possibly matching TRBD1 (6 bases). This TCR derives from a woman under 40 in good health and CMV-seronegative. CDR3 region: CASSPLEQGVNTEAFF. CDR3 in DNA: TGTGCCAGCTCACCACTTGAACAGGGCGTAAACACTGAAGCTTTCTTT.